A single sample is the source of the 30 T cell receptor beta chains below, sequenced in a study of cytomegalovirus exposure and HLA in healthy donors (dated by TCRdb to between 2016 and 2019). Preparation of the library involved the immunoSEQ multiplex PCR assay. For the multiplex PCR, a mixture combining 60 forward primers for TCR Vbeta segments and 13 reverse primers for TCR Jbeta segments was used. Drawn from immuneACCESS, this table holds only the in-frame rearrangements with V and J called that TCRdb kept. Clones are partly lost; checked studies trace under half to an unresolved V gene and leave the rest unexplained. Across this sample there are about 150,000 clones, with 73% seen only once. The ten largest clones take up approximately 1.6% of the sample. Material for sequencing was PBMCs. These receptors originate from a woman between 18 and 30 years old in good health and CMV-seronegative.

The chain links TRBV6-4 to TRBJ2-3; 8 bases fit TRBD2. CDR3 length equals 15 residues. Unmatched junction bases numbered 8, after V lost 3 bases and J lost 6 bases. Germline V gives CDR1 MRHNA, CDR2 SNTAGT. For the CDR3, the DNA is TGTGCCAGCAGTGAAATCGCGGGGGGTCGGGATACGCAGTATTTT. This translates into CASSEIAGGRDTQYF.

The table lists this clone with a few counts. At one boundary the junction diverges from the germline segment, which might be a read error. The chain combines TRBV7-7 with TRBJ1-4; TRBD1 matches 7 bases. The CDR3 is 15 residues long. In germline, CDR1 is SSHAT, CDR2 FNYEAQ (reference sequence). The CDR3 protein is CASSLGGTVGEKLFF. The CDR3 nucleotides are TGTGCTAGCAGCTTAGGCGGGACAGTTGGTGAAAAACTGTTTTTT.

V usage is TRBV7-8 and J usage is TRBJ1-5; D perhaps matches TRBD1 (6 bases). CDR1 and CDR2 (germline): SGHVS, FQNEAQ. The CDR3 runs to 14 residues. Trimming removed 0 bases from V and 11 bases from J, with 14 bases in between. The CDR3 reads CASSLAPGERTQHF. The CDR3 DNA is TGTGCCAGCAGCTTAGCGCCAGGGGAGAGGACCCAGCATTTT.

Within the sample, this clone is medium-sized (0.01 to 0.1%). The chain has TRBV6-4 and TRBJ2-3, with 12 bases lining up with TRBD2. CDR1 is MRHNA, CDR2 SNTAGT, per germline. With V trimmed by 3 bases and J by 5 bases, 0 bases remained unmatched. The CDR3 sequence is 14 residues long. As DNA, the CDR3 is TGTGCCAGCAGTGAGGGACTAGCGGGAGATACGCAGTATTTT. Translation: CASSEGLAGDTQYF.

V gene TRBV9 combines with J gene TRBJ2-1, with 7 bases aligning to TRBD2. The CDR3 extends over 15 amino acids. Germline V gene sequence: CDR1 SGDLS, CDR2 YYNGEE. With V trimmed by 0 bases and J by 7 bases, 7 bases remained unmatched. This CDR3 is CASSVEGVGGNEQFF. CDR3 nucleotides: TGTGCCAGCAGCGTAGAGGGCGTCGGGGGGAATGAGCAGTTCTTC.

The chain uses TRBV5-1 and TRBJ2-2; TRBD1 might be the D (6 bases). Trimming cost V 0 bases and J 7 bases, with 10 bases left between them. From germline, CDR1 is SGHRS and CDR2 YFSETQ. The CDR3 is 14 amino acids. CDR3 sequence: CASSLENRVGELFF. The CDR3 coding sequence is TGCGCCAGCAGCTTGGAGAACAGGGTCGGGGAGCTGTTTTTT.

The chain joins TRBV30 to TRBJ2-1; possibly TRBD1 for D (6 bases). V was pared by 4 bases and J by 3 bases, with 13 bases between. CDR1 is GTSNPN, CDR2 SVGIG, per germline (reference sequence). The CDR3 loop spans 14 amino acids. CDR3 sequence reads: CAWTSGQHYNEQFF. In DNA form, the CDR3 reads TGTGCCTGGACCTCCGGACAGCACTACAATGAGCAGTTCTTC. The full variable domain, its missing parts supplied by reference TRBV30 and TRBJ2-1, is SQTIHQWPATLVQPVGSPLSLECTVEGTSNPNLYWYRQAAGRGLQLLFYSVGIGQISSEVPQNLSASRPQDRQFILSSKKLLLSDSGFYLCAWTSGQHYNEQFFGPGTRLTVL.

The chain carries TRBV13 and TRBJ2-3; 7 bases match TRBD1. J gave up 1 base and V 6 bases, and 10 bases lay outside the gene matches. The germline CDR1 and CDR2 sequences are PRHDT and FYEKMQ (reference sequence). CDR3 length: 16 amino acids. The CDR3: CASSFNRGGGTDTQYF. The CDR3, as DNA: TGTGCCAGCAGTTTTAACAGGGGCGGAGGCACAGATACGCAGTATTTT.

Regarding this clone: A read error may account for a junction end that differs from germline. The rearrangement links TRBV7-7 to TRBJ1-5; 12 bases line up with TRBD1. CDR1 and CDR2 (germline): SSHAT, FNYEAQ (reference sequence). This CDR3 contains 19 residues. In DNA, the CDR3 is TGTGCTAGCAGCTTTAGCGGGACAGGGGGCCTGGAGGTGAATCAGCCCCAGCATTTT. It codes for CASSFSGTGGLEVNQPQHF.

V is TRBV5-6 and J is TRBJ2-1; D gene uncertain. The CDR3 length is 12 residues. The germline V gene encodes CDR1 SGHDT and CDR2 YYEEEE. V lost 5 bases and J lost 12, with 15 bases in between. CDR3 region: CASSTPSERQFF. CDR3 DNA sequence: TGTGCCAGCAGTACCCCGAGTGAGCGGCAGTTCTTC.

This sequence joins TRBV27 and TRBJ1-4, with 9 nucleotides matching TRBD1. Trimming removed 5 bases from V and 7 bases from J; junction bases left unmatched: 5. The CDR3 is made up of 14 amino acids. CDR1 and CDR2 (germline): MNHEY, SMNVEV (reference sequence). The CDR3 loop is CASSPSTGGEKLFF. CDR3 DNA sequence: TGTGCCAGCAGTCCATCGACAGGGGGTGAAAAACTGTTTTTT.

The chain links TRBV4-3 to TRBJ2-2, with 8 bases lining up with TRBD2. The CDR3 sequence is 15 residues long. Germline values: CDR1 LGHNA, CDR2 YSLEER. Trimming cost V 1 base and J 4 bases; bases outside gene matches: 2. The CDR3 DNA is TGCGCCAGCAGCCAAGGGACTAGCTTCACCGGGGAGCTGTTTTTT. It specifies CASSQGTSFTGELFF.

The genes are TRBV27 and TRBJ1-5; the D gene is possibly TRBD1 (6 bases). This CDR3 contains 15 residues. Deletions cut 5 bases from V and 7 bases from J, with 18 bases between. Germline CDR1 is MNHEY and CDR2 is SMNVEV (reference sequence). CDR3 sequence: CASSIQGGRRQPQHF. The CDR3, as DNA: TGTGCCAGCAGTATACAAGGGGGTAGAAGGCAGCCCCAGCATTTT.

V usage is TRBV5-5 and J usage is TRBJ2-1, with TRBD1 matching 8 bases. There are 15 residues in the CDR3. In germline, CDR1 is SGHKS, CDR2 YYEKEE (reference sequence). The J segment lost 0 bases and the V segment lost 4 bases, leaving 3 bases of the junction unmatched. The chain's CDR3 is CASSRTGSSYNEQFF. The CDR3 DNA is TGTGCCAGCAGCCGGACAGGGAGCTCCTACAATGAGCAGTTCTTC.

The V gene is TRBV15, the J gene TRBJ1-2; 10 bases line up with TRBD1. The CDR3 totals 14 residues. CDR1 and CDR2 from the germline V gene are LNHNV and YYDKDF (reference sequence). The ends lost 9 bases at V and 7 bases at J; junction bases unmatched: 11. The CDR3 is CATKTTGGIGGYTF. The CDR3 bases are TGTGCCACAAAGACGACAGGGGGCATAGGTGGCTACACCTTC.

This chain uses TRBV5-1 with TRBJ2-5, with D possibly TRBD2 on 5 matching bases. V was trimmed by 5 bases and J by 5 bases, leaving 16 bases between them. The CDR3 has 14 residues. CDR1 and CDR2 (germline): SGHRS, YFSETQ. CDR3 loop: CASSSGTSGETQYF. CDR3 nucleotides: TGCGCCAGCAGTTCGGGCACCTCGGGGGAGACCCAGTACTTC.

In this sample, this clone turned up a few times. The rearrangement uses TRBV6-5 and TRBJ2-1, with unresolved D. The CDR3 totals 15 residues. CDR1 and CDR2 (germline): MNHEY, SVGAGI. The V end lost 6 bases, the J end lost 0 bases, and 12 bases lay between the germline ends. Here the CDR3 DNA reads TGTGCCAGCAGGGCGGATCTAAGCTCCTACAATGAGCAGTTCTTC. This translates into CASRADLSSYNEQFF.

The V call is TRBV7-2, the J call TRBJ1-2; 7 bases align to TRBD1. The CDR3 loop spans 12 amino acids. Germline lookup yields CDR1 SGHTA and CDR2 FQGNSA. Trimming at V came to 3 bases and at J to 6 bases, leaving 1 base not matched to a gene. The DNA for the CDR3 is TGTGCCAGCAGCTTCGGGACAGATGGCTACACCTTC. It specifies CASSFGTDGYTF.

J is TRBJ2-2 and V is TRBV30; TRBD2 matches 11 bases. This CDR3 has 16 residues. Germline CDR1 GTSNPN, CDR2 SVGIG (reference sequence). V lost 0 bases to trimming and J lost 1 base; unmatched junction nucleotides: 1. Written as DNA, the CDR3 is TGTGCCTGGAGTGTTAGCGGGAGGGGGAACACCGGGGAGCTGTTTTTT. Its protein is CAWSVSGRGNTGELFF.

In this sample, this clone turned up once. J is TRBJ2-7 and V is TRBV7-9; D not certain. V was clipped by 2 bases and J by 4 bases, with 9 bases between them. The CDR3 runs to 13 residues. The germline gives CDR1 SEHNR, CDR2 FQNEAQ (reference sequence). CDR3 region: CASSLNSLYEQYF. In DNA, the CDR3 is TGTGCCAGCAGCTTAAACAGCTTATACGAGCAGTACTTC.

The rearrangement links TRBV19 to TRBJ2-1; maybe TRBD1 (6 bases). The V end lost 3 bases, the J end lost 4 bases, and 10 bases lay between the germline ends. CDR3 length: 14 residues. Germline V gene sequence: CDR1 LNHDA, CDR2 SQIVND (reference sequence). The CDR3 region is CASSIQDSYNEQFF. CDR3 coding DNA: TGTGCCAGTAGTATCCAGGACAGTTACAATGAGCAGTTCTTC.

The chain is built from TRBV5-8 and TRBJ1-1, with a tentative D call TRBD1 (5 bases). Looked up from germline, CDR1 is SGHTS and CDR2 is YDEGEE. Trimming left V 3 bases short and J 2 bases short, with 11 bases between. This CDR3 comprises 14 residues. The CDR3 spells CASSYSGDNTEAFF. DNA of the CDR3: TGTGCCAGCAGCTACTCGGGGGACAACACTGAAGCTTTCTTT.

The rearrangement links TRBV18 to TRBJ1-1; D unresolved. V lost 4 bases and J 1 base, leaving 13 bases between the germline ends. Germline assignment: CDR1 KGHSH and CDR2 LQKENI. The CDR3 totals 15 residues. CDR3 sequence: CASSQTEAKNTEAFF. In DNA form, the CDR3 reads TGTGCCAGCTCACAAACCGAGGCGAAGAACACTGAAGCTTTCTTT.

In DNA, the CDR3 is TGCAGTGTCCTAGCCGACTTGGCTTTCTTT. Translation gives CSVLADLAFF. This chain uses TRBV20-1 with TRBJ1-1; D gene uncertain. The length of the CDR3 is 10 residues. Germline lookup yields CDR1 DFQATT and CDR2 SNEGSKA (reference sequence). The V and J ends lost 7 bases and 11 bases respectively, with 14 bases between them.

This clone appeared a few times. The V call is TRBV7-7, the J call TRBJ2-7; the match to TRBD2 covers 9 bases. Germline values: CDR1 SSHAT, CDR2 FNYEAQ (reference sequence). V shed 3 bases, J shed 2 bases, and the junction held 8 bases outside the gene matches. The CDR3 sequence is 16 residues long. DNA for the CDR3: TGTGCCAGCAGCTTGCGGGGGGGGCGTTGGACCTACGAGCAGTACGTC. It yields the protein CASSLRGGRWTYEQYV.

The chain is built from TRBV7-2 and TRBJ2-3; 10 nucleotides line up with TRBD2. V gave up 2 bases and J gave up 4 bases; unmatched junction bases: 9. This CDR3 spans 17 amino acids. The germline CDR1 and CDR2 sequences are SGHTA and FQGNSA. The CDR3 loop is CASSLISLAGTPDTQYF. DNA for the CDR3: TGTGCCAGCAGCTTAATTTCACTAGCGGGGACCCCAGATACGCAGTATTTT.

The J gene is TRBJ2-5, the V gene TRBV27, with no clear D. The J call may be incorrect, as the DNA end agrees better with TRBJ2-7. The CDR3 consists of 13 residues. CDR1 MNHEY and CDR2 SMNVEV come from the germline V gene (reference sequence). In DNA form, the CDR3 reads TGTGCCAGCAGTTTTGGTCCTACCTACGAGCAGTACTTC. Translation: CASSFGPTYEQYF.

This chain joins TRBV5-1 and TRBJ2-2; 7 bases are shared with TRBD1. The V gene end was trimmed by 2 bases and the J gene end by 3 bases; junction bases not matched to a gene: 4. The germline V gene has CDR1 SGHRS and CDR2 YFSETQ. The CDR3 is 15 amino acids. The CDR3 sequence is CASSLRQGDTGELFF. The CDR3, as DNA: TGCGCCAGCAGCTTACGACAGGGAGACACCGGGGAGCTGTTTTTT.

V is TRBV6-5 and J is TRBJ1-1; D gene uncertain. The germline V gene has CDR1 MNHEY and CDR2 SVGAGI. Trimming took 7 bases from V and 0 from J, leaving 15 bases between them. This CDR3 spans 15 amino acids. For the CDR3, the DNA is TGTGCCAGCACTTCGGGAAGCTTAATGAACACTGAAGCTTTCTTT. Translated: CASTSGSLMNTEAFF.

The gene calls are TRBV11-1 and TRBJ1-1; the D gene is possibly TRBD1 (5 bases). This CDR3 is 15 amino acids long. Germline V gives CDR1 SGHAT, CDR2 FQDESV (reference sequence). V gave up 1 base and J gave up 3 bases, with 12 bases separating them. This CDR3 is CASSLDQGKDTEAFF. DNA for the CDR3: TGTGCCAGCAGCTTAGATCAGGGAAAGGACACTGAAGCTTTCTTT.